The clone carrying this T cell receptor (beta chain) was counted a few times. The antigen remains undetermined. The sample belongs to a study of tumor and adjacent non-tumor tissue in lung cancer. The library came from three nested PCR rounds adapted from ARM-PCR protocols. TCRdb itself ran the multiplex PCR reads through MiXCR, one entry per CDR3 protein. The sample has 60,000 to 85,000 distinct CDR3 sequences, around 78% seen once. Between the trimmed V and J ends, which lost 4 bases and 2 bases, there was a span of 10 bases. The CDR3 is made up of 14 amino acids. The germline V gene has CDR1 SGHRS and CDR2 YFSETQ. The study's findings and limits: Compared with tumor, normal lung showed significantly lower TCR diversity. In normal lung, the top 100 clones were significantly more dominant than in tumor. Higher tumor TCR diversity was associated with shorter survival.

No cell sorting was done before RNA was extracted from the tissue. Donors were chemotherapy-naive, newly diagnosed lung cancer surgical patients in China, August–late 2014. Sequencing was performed on lung tumor tissue. This chain uses TRBV5-1 with TRBJ2-4; D might be TRBD2 (6 bases). This clonotype was obtained from a man in his fifties or sixties with non-small cell lung cancer. CDR3 loop: CASSQGLTKNIQYF. CDR3 DNA sequence: TGCGCCAGCAGCCAGGGACTTACCAAAAACATTCAGTACTTC.